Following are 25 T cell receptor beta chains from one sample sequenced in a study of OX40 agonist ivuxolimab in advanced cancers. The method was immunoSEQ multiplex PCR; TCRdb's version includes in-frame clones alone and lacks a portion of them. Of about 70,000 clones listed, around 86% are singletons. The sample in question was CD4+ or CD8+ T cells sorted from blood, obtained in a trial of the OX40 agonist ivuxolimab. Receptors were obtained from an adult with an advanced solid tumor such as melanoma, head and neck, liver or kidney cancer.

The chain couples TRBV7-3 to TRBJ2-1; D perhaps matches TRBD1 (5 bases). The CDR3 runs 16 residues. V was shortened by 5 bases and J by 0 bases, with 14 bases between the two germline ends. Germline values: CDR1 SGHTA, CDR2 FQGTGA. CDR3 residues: CASSPRTGSSYNEQFF. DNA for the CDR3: TGTGCCAGCAGCCCTCGAACAGGAAGCTCCTACAATGAGCAGTTCTTC.

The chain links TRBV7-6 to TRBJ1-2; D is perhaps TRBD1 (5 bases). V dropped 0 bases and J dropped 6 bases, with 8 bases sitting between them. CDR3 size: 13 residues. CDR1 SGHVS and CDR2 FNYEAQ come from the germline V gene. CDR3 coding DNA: TGTGCCAGCAGCTTAGCGCCGGGGGATGGCTACACCTTC. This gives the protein CASSLAPGDGYTF.

CDR3 region: CASSFRTGLDEKLFF. CDR3 DNA: TGCGCCAGCAGCTTCCGGACAGGGCTGGATGAAAAACTGTTTTTT. V and J are TRBV5-1 and TRBJ1-4, with 8 bases fitting TRBD1. Germline CDR1 SGHRS, CDR2 YFSETQ. The CDR3 covers 15 residues. V lost 2 bases, J lost 6 bases, and 6 bases stayed unmatched.

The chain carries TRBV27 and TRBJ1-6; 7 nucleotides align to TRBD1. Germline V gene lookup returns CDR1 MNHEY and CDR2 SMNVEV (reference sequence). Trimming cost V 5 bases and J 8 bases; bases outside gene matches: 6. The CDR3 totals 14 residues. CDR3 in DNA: TGTGCCAGCAGTCCGGGACAGCTGGATTCACCCCTCCACTTT. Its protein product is CASSPGQLDSPLHF.

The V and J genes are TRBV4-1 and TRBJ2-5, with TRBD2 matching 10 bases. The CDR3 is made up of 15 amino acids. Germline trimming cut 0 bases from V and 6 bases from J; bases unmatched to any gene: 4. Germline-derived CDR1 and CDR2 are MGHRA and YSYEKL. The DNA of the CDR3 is TGCGCCAGCAGCCAAGACCAGCGGGGGGGTCAGACCCAGTACTTC. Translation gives CASSQDQRGGQTQYF.

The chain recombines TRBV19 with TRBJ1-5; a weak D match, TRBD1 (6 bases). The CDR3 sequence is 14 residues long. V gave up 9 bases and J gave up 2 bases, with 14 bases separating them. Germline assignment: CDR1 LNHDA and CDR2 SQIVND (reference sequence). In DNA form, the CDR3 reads TGTGCCAGCTGGGGGGCTTCGGGCAATCAGCCCCAGCATTTT. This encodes CASWGASGNQPQHF.

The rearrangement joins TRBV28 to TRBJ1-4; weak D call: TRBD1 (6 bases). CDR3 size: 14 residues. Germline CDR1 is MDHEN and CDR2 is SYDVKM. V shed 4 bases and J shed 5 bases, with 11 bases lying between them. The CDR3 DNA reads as TGTGCCAGCAGTTCTGGGGGGCAAAATGAAAAACTGTTTTTT. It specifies CASSSGGQNEKLFF.

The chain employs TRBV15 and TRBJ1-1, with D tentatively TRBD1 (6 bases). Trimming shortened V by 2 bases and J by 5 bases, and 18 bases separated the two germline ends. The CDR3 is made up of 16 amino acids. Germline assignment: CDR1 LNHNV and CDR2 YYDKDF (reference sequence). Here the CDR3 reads CATSRRRTVSTTEAFF. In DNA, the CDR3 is TGTGCCACCAGCAGAAGGAGGACAGTCAGTACGACTGAAGCTTTCTTT.

CDR3 protein: CASSTTRGTDTQYF. CDR3 bases: TGCGCCAGCAGCACTACCCGAGGCACAGATACGCAGTATTTT. This sequence joins TRBV5-1 and TRBJ2-3; unclear D gene. V lost 4 bases and J lost 1, with 10 bases in between. This CDR3 has 14 amino acids. The germline V gene has CDR1 SGHRS and CDR2 YFSETQ. Using reference TRBV5-1 and TRBJ2-3 for the parts outside the CDR3, the full variable domain is KAGVTQTPRYLIKTRGQQVTLSCSPISGHRSVSWYQQTPGQGLQFLFEYFSETQRNKGNFPGRFSGRQFSNSRSEMNVSTLELGDSALYLCASSTTRGTDTQYFGPGTRLTVL.

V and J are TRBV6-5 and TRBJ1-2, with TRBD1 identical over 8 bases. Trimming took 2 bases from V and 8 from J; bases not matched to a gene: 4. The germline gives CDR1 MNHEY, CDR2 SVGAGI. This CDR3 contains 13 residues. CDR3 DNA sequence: TGTGCCAGCAGTTACCAGGGGGCGCGGGGCTACACCTTC. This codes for CASSYQGARGYTF.

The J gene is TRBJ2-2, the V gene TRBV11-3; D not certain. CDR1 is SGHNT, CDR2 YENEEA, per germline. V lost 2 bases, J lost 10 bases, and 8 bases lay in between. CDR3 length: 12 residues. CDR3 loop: CASSLRAEELFF. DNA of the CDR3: TGTGCCAGCAGCTTAAGGGCGGAGGAGCTGTTTTTT.

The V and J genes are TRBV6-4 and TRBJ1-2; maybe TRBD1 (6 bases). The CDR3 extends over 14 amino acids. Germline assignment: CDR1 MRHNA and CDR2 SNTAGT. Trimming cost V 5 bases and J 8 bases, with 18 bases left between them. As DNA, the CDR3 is TGTGCCAGCAGTTCCGACAGGACCCTGGGAGGCTACACCTTC. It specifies CASSSDRTLGGYTF.

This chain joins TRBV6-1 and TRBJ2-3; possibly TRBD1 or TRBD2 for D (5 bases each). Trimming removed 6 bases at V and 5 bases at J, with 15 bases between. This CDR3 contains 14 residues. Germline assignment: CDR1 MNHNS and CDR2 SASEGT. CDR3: CASSQIRGRDTQYF. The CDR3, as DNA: TGTGCCAGCAGCCAGATCCGGGGCAGAGATACGCAGTATTTT.

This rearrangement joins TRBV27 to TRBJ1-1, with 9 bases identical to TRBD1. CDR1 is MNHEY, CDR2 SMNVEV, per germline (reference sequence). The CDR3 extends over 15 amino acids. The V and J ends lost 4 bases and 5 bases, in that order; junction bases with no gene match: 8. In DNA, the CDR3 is TGTGCCAGCAGTTCTTACGGGACAGGGTTTACTGAAGCTTTCTTT. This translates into CASSSYGTGFTEAFF.

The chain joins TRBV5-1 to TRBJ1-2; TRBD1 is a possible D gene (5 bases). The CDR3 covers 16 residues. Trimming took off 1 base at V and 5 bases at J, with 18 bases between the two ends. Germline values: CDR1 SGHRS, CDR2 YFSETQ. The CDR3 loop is CASSLRQGEGGYGYTF. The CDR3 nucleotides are TGCGCCAGCAGCTTGAGGCAGGGAGAGGGTGGTTATGGCTACACCTTC.

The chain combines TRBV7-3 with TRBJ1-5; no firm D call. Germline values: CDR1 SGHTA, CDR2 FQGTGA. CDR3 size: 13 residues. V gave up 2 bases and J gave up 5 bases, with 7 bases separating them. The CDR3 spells CASSLVGDQPQHF. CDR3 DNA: TGTGCCAGCAGCTTAGTAGGTGATCAGCCCCAGCATTTT.

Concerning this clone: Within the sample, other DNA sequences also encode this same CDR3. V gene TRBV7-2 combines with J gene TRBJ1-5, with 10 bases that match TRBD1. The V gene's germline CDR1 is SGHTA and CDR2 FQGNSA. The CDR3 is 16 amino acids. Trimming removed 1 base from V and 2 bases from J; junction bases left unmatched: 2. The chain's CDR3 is CASSLVGTGGNQPQHF. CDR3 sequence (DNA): TGTGCCAGCAGCTTAGTTGGGACAGGGGGCAATCAGCCCCAGCATTTT.

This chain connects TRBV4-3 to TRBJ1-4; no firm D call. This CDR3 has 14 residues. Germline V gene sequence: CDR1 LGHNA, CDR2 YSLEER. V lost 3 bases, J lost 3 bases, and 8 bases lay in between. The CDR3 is CASSHSGPNEKLFF. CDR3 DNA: TGCGCCAGCAGCCACTCTGGGCCTAATGAAAAACTGTTTTTT.

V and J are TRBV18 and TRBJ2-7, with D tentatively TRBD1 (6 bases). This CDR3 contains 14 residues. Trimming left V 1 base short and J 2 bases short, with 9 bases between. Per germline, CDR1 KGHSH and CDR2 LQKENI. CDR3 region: CASSPQGVTYEQYF. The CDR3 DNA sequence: TGTGCCAGCTCACCACAGGGGGTTACCTACGAGCAGTACTTC.

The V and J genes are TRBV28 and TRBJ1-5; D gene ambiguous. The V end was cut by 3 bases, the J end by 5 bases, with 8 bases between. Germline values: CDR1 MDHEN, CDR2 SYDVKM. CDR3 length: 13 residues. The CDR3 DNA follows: TGTGCCAGCAGTTTTAACCGCTATCAGCCCCAGCATTTT. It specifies CASSFNRYQPQHF.

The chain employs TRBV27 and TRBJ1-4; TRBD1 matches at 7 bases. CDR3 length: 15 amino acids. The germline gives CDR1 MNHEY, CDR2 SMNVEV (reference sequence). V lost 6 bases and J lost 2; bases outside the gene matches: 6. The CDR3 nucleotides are TGTGCCAGCAGCTCTCCAGGGGGTACTAATGAAAAACTGTTTTTT. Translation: CASSSPGGTNEKLFF.

CDR3 region: CASRQENTEAFF. The CDR3 DNA reads as TGTGCCAGCAGACAGGAGAACACTGAAGCTTTCTTT. The chain has TRBV2 and TRBJ1-1; a possible D gene is TRBD1 (5 bases). The V and J ends lost 6 bases and 1 base respectively, with 6 bases between them. CDR1 and CDR2 from the germline V gene are SNHLY and FYNNEI. The CDR3 consists of 12 residues.

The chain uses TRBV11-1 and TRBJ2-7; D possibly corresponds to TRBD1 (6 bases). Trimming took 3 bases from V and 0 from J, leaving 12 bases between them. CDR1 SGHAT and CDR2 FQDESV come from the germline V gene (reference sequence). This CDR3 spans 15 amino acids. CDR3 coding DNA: TGTGCCAGCAGCTTCGGACAGACCAGCTCCTACGAGCAGTACTTC. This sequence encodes CASSFGQTSSYEQYF.

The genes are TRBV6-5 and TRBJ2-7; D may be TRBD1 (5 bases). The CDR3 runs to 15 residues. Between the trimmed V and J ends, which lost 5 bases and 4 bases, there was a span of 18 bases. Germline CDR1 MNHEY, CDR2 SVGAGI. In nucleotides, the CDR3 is TGTGCCAGCAGTAGAGCAGGGCCCCTAGGATACGAGCAGTACTTC. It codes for CASSRAGPLGYEQYF.

The CDR3 nucleotides are TGTGCCTGTTCGGGGGGGCCCACAGATACGCAGTATTTT. Translating it yields CACSGGPTDTQYF. The rearrangement uses TRBV30 and TRBJ2-3; the match to TRBD2 covers 8 bases. This CDR3 comprises 13 residues. J was trimmed by 2 bases and V by 6 bases; bases with no gene match: 4. Germline CDR1 reads GTSNPN; CDR2 reads SVGIG (reference sequence).